Each of the 31 T cell receptor beta chains below was sequenced from the same sample in a study of radiation and T cells in renal cell carcinoma. The sample's time point: blood 2 weeks post-SBRT. Described treatment: 15 Gy SBRT to primary tumor, nephrectomy 4 weeks later. Assay: immunoSEQ multiplex PCR; the TCRdb copy retains only in-frame clones and omits some. Of roughly 130,000 clones listed, around nine tenths are singletons. The source material was blood, sampled from a patient whose treatment included radiotherapy and nephrectomy. The receptor source for this set is a woman aged 70-85 years with renal cell carcinoma.

The rearrangement joins TRBV6-6 to TRBJ1-2, with a tentative D call TRBD1 (5 bases). CDR1 and CDR2 from the germline V gene are MNHNY and SVGAGI (reference sequence). Deletions cut 3 bases from V and 6 bases from J, with 14 bases between. CDR3 size: 14 residues. CDR3 region: CASSYPDKQNGYTF. CDR3 in DNA: TGTGCCAGCAGTTATCCGGACAAGCAAAATGGCTACACCTTC.

This chain uses TRBV5-1 with TRBJ2-1; D call uncertain. Looked up from germline, CDR1 is SGHRS and CDR2 is YFSETQ. Trimming stripped 3 bases from V and 7 bases from J, with 8 bases between. The CDR3 covers 12 residues. This CDR3 is CASSSLRNEQFF. In DNA, the CDR3 is TGCGCCAGCAGCTCTTTGAGGAATGAGCAGTTCTTC.

V is TRBV28 and J is TRBJ1-5; D is possibly TRBD1 (6 bases). The CDR3 covers 16 residues. The germline gives CDR1 MDHEN, CDR2 SYDVKM. The V end lost 3 bases, the J end lost 3 bases, and 15 bases lay between the germline ends. The CDR3 loop reads CASSFGKGGVNQPQHF. CDR3 in DNA: TGTGCCAGCAGTTTTGGAAAGGGGGGCGTCAATCAGCCCCAGCATTTT.

The sample holds one count of this clone. The chain employs TRBV2 and TRBJ2-7; the D is unclear. The germline V and J ends were trimmed by 6 bases and 0 bases, with 6 bases remaining between them. Germline CDR1 is SNHLY and CDR2 is FYNNEI. The CDR3 is 12 amino acids. CDR3 DNA: TGTGCCAGCAGCGCCACCTCCTACGAGCAGTACTTC. This sequence encodes CASSATSYEQYF.

This clone turned up a few times. The V gene is TRBV30, the J gene TRBJ1-1; D may be TRBD1 (5 bases). V was cut by 6 bases and J by 8 bases, with 13 bases left in between. There are 11 residues in the CDR3. CDR1 is GTSNPN and CDR2 is SVGIG in the germline V gene (reference sequence). CDR3 DNA: TGTGCCTGCATAAGGTGGGGGGAAGCTTTCTTT. Protein: CACIRWGEAFF.

CDR3 in DNA: TGTGCCAGCAGCTTTAATCAGCCCCAGCATTTT. It is translated as CASSFNQPQHF. The chain combines TRBV28 with TRBJ1-5, with no clear D. The CDR3 consists of 11 residues. Between the trimmed V and J ends, which lost 6 bases and 4 bases, there was a span of 4 bases. CDR1 and CDR2 (germline): MDHEN, SYDVKM.

This clone was seen only once. The rearrangement joins TRBV7-8 to TRBJ1-2; possible D gene TRBD1, 5 bases. Trimming pared 3 bases from V and 4 bases from J, leaving 15 bases between. This CDR3 is built from 15 residues. Per germline, CDR1 SGHVS and CDR2 FQNEAQ. The CDR3 DNA follows: TGTGCCAGCAGCTTTTTCTTCAGGGAACCCTATGGCTACACCTTC. It codes for CASSFFFREPYGYTF.

This chain links TRBV5-1 with TRBJ1-2; weak D call: TRBD1 (5 bases). Trimming cost V 0 bases and J 4 bases, with 13 bases left between them. The CDR3 has 15 residues. Germline V gene data show CDR1 as SGHRS and CDR2 as YFSETQ. The CDR3 sequence: CASSLDWGSGYGYTF. CDR3 bases: TGCGCCAGCAGCTTGGATTGGGGCAGCGGCTATGGCTACACCTTC.

The chain uses TRBV5-4 and TRBJ2-7; unclear D gene. Per the germline V gene, CDR1 is SGHNT and CDR2 is YYREEE (reference sequence). The CDR3 is made up of 14 amino acids. The V gene lost 0 bases and the J gene lost 7 bases, with 14 bases spanning the gap. The CDR3, as DNA: TGTGCCAGCAGCTTGGGGTCAGGTTTGGGGGAGCAGTACTTC. Translated: CASSLGSGLGEQYF. Together with reference TRBV5-4 and TRBJ2-7, the CDR3 gives the full variable domain: ETGVTQSPTHLIKTRGQQVTLRCSSQSGHNTVSWYQQALGQGPQFIFQYYREEENGRGNFPPRFSGLQFPNYSSELNVNALELDDSALYLCASSLGSGLGEQYFGPGTRLTVT.

The CDR3 reads CASSRQDSTGELFF. The CDR3 DNA reads as TGCGCCAGCAGCCGACAGGACAGCACCGGGGAGCTGTTTTTT. V and J are TRBV5-1 and TRBJ2-2; D is possibly TRBD1 (6 bases). CDR3 length: 14 residues. V was clipped by 4 bases and J by 4 bases, with 11 bases between them. Germline CDR1 SGHRS, CDR2 YFSETQ.

The chain uses TRBV29-1 and TRBJ1-2, with 10 bases matching TRBD1. V lost 1 base, J lost 5 bases, and 7 bases stayed unmatched. The length of the CDR3 is 15 residues. Germline V gives CDR1 SQVTM, CDR2 ANQGSEA. The CDR3 sequence: CSVEGGTGDTYGYTF. In DNA, the CDR3 is TGCAGCGTTGAAGGAGGGACAGGGGATACGTATGGCTACACCTTC.

This chain connects TRBV28 to TRBJ1-1; 8 nucleotides agree with TRBD1. CDR3 length equals 15 residues. Per the germline V gene, CDR1 is MDHEN and CDR2 is SYDVKM. V lost 8 bases to trimming and J lost 5 bases; unmatched junction nucleotides: 13. The CDR3 nucleotides are TGTGCCAGCCATTACCTCAGGGGGCGAGAGACTGAAGCTTTCTTT. It specifies CASHYLRGRETEAFF.

The count of this clone is one. This sequence joins TRBV6-6 and TRBJ2-7, with 7 nucleotides matching TRBD1. Germline CDR1 reads MNHNY; CDR2 reads SVGAGI (reference sequence). Trimming removed 10 bases from V and 4 bases from J; junction bases left unmatched: 13. The CDR3 totals 14 residues. In DNA form, the CDR3 reads TGTGCCACTAAGGTGACAGGGACGTTGTACGAGCAGTACTTC. Translating gives CATKVTGTLYEQYF.

This CDR3 reads CARNQRWDIQTQYF. In DNA, the CDR3 is TGTGCCAGAAACCAACGCTGGGACATTCAGACCCAGTACTTC. V usage is TRBV30 and J usage is TRBJ2-5; the D gene is possibly TRBD1 (6 bases). Germline values: CDR1 GTSNPN, CDR2 SVGIG (reference sequence). CDR3 length equals 14 residues. V was pared by 8 bases and J by 6 bases, with 22 bases between.

This chain uses TRBV10-1 with TRBJ2-1; 11 bases line up with TRBD2. Germline CDR1 reads WNHNN; CDR2 reads SYGVQD (reference sequence). This CDR3 region has 18 residues. J gave up 8 bases and V 5 bases, and 17 bases lay outside the gene matches. The DNA for the CDR3 is TGCGCCAGCAGTAAGAAGGAACTAGCGGGGGTAAGGTTCTATGAGCAGTTCTTC. This sequence encodes CASSKKELAGVRFYEQFF.

This sequence joins TRBV5-1 and TRBJ1-3; 8 nucleotides agree with TRBD1. The germline gives CDR1 SGHRS, CDR2 YFSETQ. V was clipped by 4 bases and J by 0 bases; unmatched bases: 15. This CDR3 has 19 amino acids. In DNA, the CDR3 is TGCGCCAGCAGCCTGGACGGACAGGGCTTCGGGAGCTCTGGAAACACCATATATTTT. Protein product: CASSLDGQGFGSSGNTIYF.

The CDR3 DNA reads TGTGCCAGTAGTCCTCGCCCTGGCGGGGCGGGATATGGCTACACCTTC. Its protein product is CASSPRPGGAGYGYTF. The V and J genes are TRBV19 and TRBJ1-2, with D possibly being TRBD1 (5 bases). V lost 5 bases to trimming and J lost 5 bases, with 21 bases between them. The germline V gene encodes CDR1 LNHDA and CDR2 SQIVND (reference sequence). The CDR3 contains 16 residues. Variable domain in full (rest from reference TRBV19 and TRBJ1-2): DGGITQSPKYLFRKEGQNVTLSCEQNLNHDAMYWYRQDPGQGLRLIYYSQIVNDFQKGDIAEGYSVSREKKESFPLTVTSAQKNPTAFYLCASSPRPGGAGYGYTFGSGTRLTVV.

This chain links TRBV7-8 with TRBJ2-3, with 8 nucleotides matching TRBD2. This CDR3 comprises 14 residues. V lost 2 bases and J lost 4; bases outside the gene matches: 2. Germline CDR1 is SGHVS and CDR2 is FQNEAQ. As DNA, the CDR3 is TGTGCCAGCAGCTTAATGCGGGGGGCAGATACGCAGTATTTT. Translating it yields CASSLMRGADTQYF. The whole variable domain, remainder taken from reference TRBV7-8 and TRBJ2-3, is GAGVSQSPRYKVAKRGQDVALRCDPISGHVSLFWYQQALGQGPEFLTYFQNEAQLDKSGLPSDRFFAERPEGSVSTLKIQRTQQEDSAVYLCASSLMRGADTQYFGPGTRLTVL.

This clone has only a few counts. V gene TRBV9 combines with J gene TRBJ1-3; D unclear. Deletions cut 0 bases from V and 4 bases from J, with 11 bases between. The CDR3 is 15 residues long. CDR1 SGDLS and CDR2 YYNGEE come from the germline V gene. The CDR3: CASSVAGRAGNTIYF. The DNA for the CDR3 is TGTGCCAGCAGCGTAGCCGGGCGGGCGGGAAACACCATATATTTT.

The chain is built from TRBV11-3 and TRBJ2-5; D is undetermined. CDR1 is SGHNT, CDR2 YENEEA, per germline. CDR3 length: 13 residues. The ends were cut back, 5 bases at V and 2 bases at J, with 9 bases in the middle. The CDR3 DNA follows: TGTGCCAGCAGCCCCATGACTCAAGAGACCCAGTACTTC. It codes for CASSPMTQETQYF.

Here the CDR3 reads CASSIIGTEHSYEQYF. The DNA of the CDR3 is TGTGCCAGTAGTATAATAGGGACAGAACATTCCTACGAGCAGTACTTC. J is TRBJ2-7 and V is TRBV19; 7 nucleotides line up with TRBD1. V shed 2 bases, J shed 1 base, and the junction held 8 bases outside the gene matches. Germline V gene lookup returns CDR1 LNHDA and CDR2 SQIVND (reference sequence). The CDR3 is made up of 16 amino acids.

The chain is built from TRBV4-1 and TRBJ2-3; D remains ambiguous. The CDR3 totals 12 residues. CDR1 is MGHRA and CDR2 is YSYEKL in the germline V gene. Trimming cost V 4 bases and J 5 bases, with 7 bases left between them. CDR3 coding DNA: TGCGCCAGCAGCCCGTTGGTAGATACGCAGTATTTT. Residues: CASSPLVDTQYF.

The CDR3 DNA sequence: TGTGCCAGCAGTTCGGTAGCGGGGGGGCTTGAGACCCAGTACTTC. Amino acids: CASSSVAGGLETQYF. The chain uses TRBV28 and TRBJ2-5; 11 nucleotides match TRBD2. Germline loops: CDR1 MDHEN, CDR2 SYDVKM. The CDR3 is 15 amino acids. With V trimmed by 4 bases and J by 5 bases, 6 bases remained unmatched.

The chain is built from TRBV6-1 and TRBJ1-5; D gene uncertain. The germline V and J ends were trimmed by 4 bases and 7 bases, with 11 bases remaining between them. CDR3 length: 13 residues. CDR1 is MNHNS and CDR2 is SASEGT in the germline V gene. CDR3 nucleotides: TGTGCCAGCAGTGGTTACGGACGGCAGCCCCAGCATTTT. It specifies CASSGYGRQPQHF.

This chain uses TRBV27 with TRBJ1-1; the D gene is possibly TRBD1 (6 bases). Germline CDR1 is MNHEY and CDR2 is SMNVEV (reference sequence). There are 15 residues in the CDR3. The ends were cut back, 5 bases at V and 1 base at J, with 14 bases in the middle. CDR3 protein: CASSQSQGTNTEAFF. CDR3 DNA sequence: TGTGCCAGCAGTCAATCCCAGGGGACGAACACTGAAGCTTTCTTT.

The chain joins TRBV7-9 to TRBJ1-3; D gene uncertain. The germline CDR1 and CDR2 sequences are SEHNR and FQNEAQ (reference sequence). The CDR3 has 13 amino acids. V was trimmed by 1 base and J by 11 bases, leaving 12 bases between them. CDR3 DNA: TGTGCCAGCAGCTTAGGTTCCCAGCGGGCCATATATTTT. The encoded protein is CASSLGSQRAIYF.

This chain uses TRBV19 with TRBJ2-3; D uncertain. Trimming removed 4 bases at V and 2 bases at J, with 4 bases between. The germline V gene encodes CDR1 LNHDA and CDR2 SQIVND (reference sequence). CDR3 size: 12 residues. CDR3 sequence (DNA): TGTGCCAGTAGTACAGTCACAGATACGCAGTATTTT. It encodes CASSTVTDTQYF. Full variable domain (rest looked up from reference TRBV19 and TRBJ2-3): DGGITQSPKYLFRKEGQNVTLSCEQNLNHDAMYWYRQDPGQGLRLIYYSQIVNDFQKGDIAEGYSVSREKKESFPLTVTSAQKNPTAFYLCASSTVTDTQYFGPGTRLTVL.

The chain combines TRBV7-9 with TRBJ2-3; 7 bases line up with TRBD1. This CDR3 region has 14 residues. After removal of 1 base from V and 5 bases from J, the junction contained 3 bases not matched to a gene. Germline-derived CDR1 and CDR2 are SEHNR and FQNEAQ (reference sequence). The CDR3 sequence is CASSLGQGGDTQYF. In nucleotides, the CDR3 is TGTGCCAGCAGCTTAGGACAGGGTGGAGATACGCAGTATTTT.

The V gene is TRBV7-9, the J gene TRBJ1-1; no clear D gene. The CDR3 is 11 residues long. V lost 1 base and J 7 bases, leaving 4 bases between the germline ends. Germline loops: CDR1 SEHNR, CDR2 FQNEAQ (reference sequence). The CDR3 region is CASSLESEAFF. The CDR3 region has the DNA TGTGCCAGCAGCTTAGAAAGTGAAGCTTTCTTT.

The CDR3 reads CASSWQERETQYF. CDR3 coding DNA: TGCGCCAGCAGCTGGCAGGAGCGGGAGACCCAGTACTTC. V and J are TRBV5-1 and TRBJ2-5, with D perhaps matching TRBD2 (5 bases). The V end was cut by 3 bases, the J end by 5 bases, with 11 bases between. There are 13 residues in the CDR3. The germline gives CDR1 SGHRS, CDR2 YFSETQ.

Here the CDR3 DNA reads TGTGCCAGCAGCTTGGCGACAGGGTTTAACTATGGCTACACCTTC. This sequence encodes CASSLATGFNYGYTF. This chain links TRBV5-4 with TRBJ1-2; 7 bases fit TRBD1. V trimming: 0 bases; J trimming: 1 base; junction bases outside the gene matches: 3. The CDR3 loop spans 15 amino acids. Germline V gene sequence: CDR1 SGHNT, CDR2 YYREEE (reference sequence).